These T cell receptor beta chains were read from a single sample in a study of identifying expanded T cells in peripheral blood. Profiling relied on immunoSEQ multiplex PCR, and the TCRdb table lists in-frame clones only, not all of them. The table has about 74,000 clones, 80% to 90% seen once. The sample consisted of blood. The source is a person aged 18 to 75 in good health. The CDR3 runs from the conserved cysteine through the conserved F or W. Each record gives: J gene, CDR3 length, V gene, clone size, D gene, CDR3 protein, CDR3 DNA. The D gene is left open where the match is weak. Part of the rows lack a size; the others show once, few, many or a class for expanded clones.

>TRBJ2-2|16|TRBV10-3|NA|TRBD2
CAISSTSSGGTGELFF
TGTGCCATCAGTTCCACTTCCTCGGGAGGCACCGGGGAGCTGTTTTTT
>TRBJ2-2|15|TRBV4-3|NA|TRBD2
CASSPRTRAVGELFF
TGCGCCAGCAGCCCCCGGACTAGAGCGGTCGGGGAGCTGTTTTTT
>TRBJ1-5|16|TRBV7-2|NA|NA
CASSLVRATQNQPQHF
TGTGCCAGCAGCTTAGTGCGTGCGACACAGAATCAGCCCCAGCATTTT
>TRBJ1-2|14|TRBV6-4|NA|NA
CASSEWPGSDGYTF
TGTGCCAGCAGTGAGTGGCCGGGATCGGATGGCTACACCTTC
>TRBJ1-2|15|TRBV6-5|NA|TRBD1
CASSLEAGTGKGYTF
TGTGCCAGCAGTTTGGAGGCCGGGACAGGGAAAGGCTACACCTTC
>TRBJ2-7|11|TRBV6-5|NA|NA
CASSYRREQYF
TGTGCCAGCAGTTATCGTCGCGAGCAGTACTTC
>TRBJ2-7|14|TRBV18|NA|TRBD2
CASSPPAGGHEQYF
TGTGCCAGCTCACCCCCAGCGGGAGGCCACGAGCAGTACTTC
>TRBJ2-3|13|TRBV7-2|NA|NA
CASSTERTDTQYF
TGTGCCAGCAGCACGGAGAGGACAGATACGCAGTATTTT
>TRBJ2-5|16|TRBV28|NA|TRBD1
CASSSPGQGTLETQYF
TGTGCCAGCAGTTCTCCGGGACAGGGGACGTTAGAGACCCAGTACTTC
>TRBJ1-1|12|TRBV6-5|medium-sized|NA
CASSWGDTEAFF
TGTGCCAGCAGTTGGGGGGACACTGAAGCTTTCTTT
>TRBJ2-7|13|TRBV9|NA|TRBD1
CASSARTGDEQYF
TGTGCCAGCAGCGCCCGGACAGGGGACGAGCAGTACTTC
>TRBJ2-7|14|TRBV11-1|NA|NA
CASSLRGNHYEQYF
TGTGCCAGCAGCTTAAGAGGGAATCACTACGAGCAGTACTTC
>TRBJ2-1|15|TRBV25-1|NA|NA
CASRTLVLSYNEQFF
TGTGCCAGCAGAACCCTGGTTCTTTCCTACAATGAGCAGTTCTTC
>TRBJ2-5|13|TRBV19|NA|TRBD2
CASRTSGLETQYF
TGTGCCAGTAGGACTAGCGGGTTAGAGACCCAGTACTTC
>TRBJ2-5|10|TRBV29-1|NA|NA
CSVAEETQYF
TGCAGCGTTGCGGAAGAGACCCAGTACTTC
>TRBJ2-3|13|TRBV19|NA|TRBD2
CASSSGRADTQYF
TGTGCCAGTAGTAGCGGGAGAGCAGATACGCAGTATTTT
>TRBJ2-1|16|TRBV4-3|NA|NA
CASSQDGQKAYNEQFF
TGCGCCAGCAGCCAAGATGGCCAGAAAGCCTACAATGAGCAGTTCTTC
>TRBJ2-3|15|TRBV29-1|NA|NA
CSVVPQGSRTDTQYF
TGCAGCGTTGTACCCCAGGGGTCACGCACAGATACGCAGTATTTT
>TRBJ1-1|14|TRBV11-2|NA|TRBD1
CASSSWTGPTEAFF
TGTGCCAGCAGCTCCTGGACAGGACCGACTGAAGCTTTCTTT
>TRBJ1-2|15|TRBV7-9|NA|NA
CASSLGRQSFYGYTF
TGTGCCAGCAGCTTGGGGAGACAGAGTTTCTATGGCTACACCTTC
>TRBJ1-2|14|TRBV5-5|NA|NA
CASSLMSVSNGYTF
TGTGCCAGCAGCTTAATGTCAGTGTCGAATGGCTACACCTTC
>TRBJ2-2|15|TRBV11-2|NA|TRBD2
CASGGETSNTGELFF
TGTGCCAGCGGGGGGGAGACGTCGAACACCGGGGAGCTGTTTTTT